Listed below are T cell receptor beta chains from one sample, sequenced in a study of T cell changes during pregnancy in multiple sclerosis. TCRdb's table, derived via immunoSEQ multiplex PCR, lists solely in-frame clones and lacks some. The sample lists nearly 80,000 clones, approximately 94% occurring once. Sequencing used CD4+ T cells from peripheral blood mononuclear cells, obtained before pregnancy. The source is a female donor with multiple sclerosis, enrolled in a pregnancy study. Both conserved end residues are part of each CDR3. Each record gives: D gene, clone size, V gene, J gene, CDR3 protein, CDR3 DNA. D genes are given only for firm matches. Some rows mark clone size as missing; the rest say once, few, many or name a class of expanded clone.

>.|.|TRBV15|TRBJ1-1
CATSVQGPRNIAEAFF
TGTGCCACCAGCGTACAGGGTCCCCGAAATATCGCTGAAGCTTTCTTT
>.|.|TRBV6-6|TRBJ2-4
CASAQGQPNIQYF
TGTGCCAGCGCTCAGGGCCAACCAAACATTCAGTACTTC
>.|.|TRBV5-6|TRBJ2-7
CASKTDGTRYEQYF
TGTGCCAGCAAAACTGACGGGACTCGCTACGAGCAGTACTTC
>TRBD2|once|TRBV11-2|TRBJ2-4
CASSLGRGGPLAKNIQYF
TGTGCCAGCAGCTTAGGACGGGGGGGACCCCTAGCCAAAAACATTCAGTACTTC
>.|.|TRBV2|TRBJ1-1
CASSGDNRGFF
TGTGCCAGCAGTGGGGACAATAGAGGTTTCTTT
>.|.|TRBV2|TRBJ1-1
CASLDSLNTEAFF
TGTGCCAGCTTGGACAGCCTGAACACTGAAGCTTTCTTT
>.|once|TRBV11-2|TRBJ1-1
CASSSLRGRGTEAFF
TGTGCCAGCAGCTCCCTTAGGGGCCGGGGGACTGAAGCTTTCTTT
>.|few|TRBV30|TRBJ1-1
CAWSGTSNTEAFF
TGTGCCTGGTCCGGGACAAGCAACACTGAAGCTTTCTTT
>.|.|TRBV11-2|TRBJ2-3
CASSLSRRAGGPGTDTQYF
TGTGCCAGCAGCTTAAGTAGGCGGGCAGGGGGGCCGGGGACAGATACGCAGTATTTT
>.|.|TRBV2|TRBJ1-4
CASSFPPGETNEKLFF
TGTGCCAGCAGCTTTCCACCGGGGGAAACTAATGAAAAACTGTTTTTT
>.|.|TRBV30|TRBJ2-1
CAWSVRDEQFF
TGTGCCTGGAGTGTACGGGATGAGCAGTTCTTC
>.|.|TRBV29-1|TRBJ1-1
CSVAGTLNTEAFF
TGCAGCGTGGCCGGGACACTGAACACTGAAGCTTTCTTT
>TRBD2|.|TRBV10-3|TRBJ2-1
CAIGGGAYNEQFF
TGTGCCATCGGCGGGGGGGCTTACAATGAGCAGTTCTTC
>TRBD2|once|TRBV28|TRBJ2-7
CASSGGGAGDNEQYF
TGTGCCAGCAGTGGGGGTGGGGCGGGGGATAACGAGCAGTACTTC
>.|.|TRBV19|TRBJ1-1
CASSIDLPGNTEAFF
TGTGCCAGTAGTATAGACCTACCCGGGAACACTGAAGCTTTCTTT
>.|few|TRBV6-1|TRBJ1-1
CASSVTENTEAFF
TGTGCCAGCAGCGTTACAGAGAACACTGAAGCTTTCTTT
>.|.|TRBV7-2|TRBJ2-1
CASSPPGHPYNEQFF
TGTGCCAGCAGTCCGCCGGGACATCCCTACAATGAGCAGTTCTTC
>TRBD1|.|TRBV2|TRBJ2-1
CASMGTGRANEQFF
TGTGCCAGCATGGGGACAGGGAGGGCAAATGAGCAGTTCTTC
>.|.|TRBV19|TRBJ2-5
CASRSRGQQETQYF
TGTGCCAGTAGAAGTCGAGGACAACAAGAGACCCAGTACTTC
>TRBD2|.|TRBV28|TRBJ2-1
CASTLVVGGRASEQFF
TGTGCCAGCACCCTGGTCGTTGGCGGGAGGGCCAGTGAGCAGTTCTTC
>.|.|TRBV27|TRBJ2-7
CASRGAYEQYF
TGTGCCAGCAGAGGGGCGTACGAGCAGTACTTC
>.|.|TRBV7-9|TRBJ2-3
CASSWPFKSISTDTQYF
TGTGCCAGCAGCTGGCCCTTTAAATCAATTAGCACAGATACGCAGTATTTT
>.|.|TRBV27|TRBJ1-5
CASSLSYRDKYQPQHF
TGTGCCAGCAGTTTATCGTACCGGGACAAATACCAGCCCCAGCATTTT
>.|.|TRBV27|TRBJ1-5
CASSLSQGWGPQHF
TGTGCCAGCAGTTTATCGCAGGGTTGGGGACCCCAGCATTTT
>TRBD2|.|TRBV7-3|TRBJ2-1
CASSFGTSGRSSYNEQFF
TGTGCCAGCAGCTTCGGGACTAGCGGGAGGAGCTCCTACAATGAGCAGTTCTTC
>.|.|TRBV7-9|TRBJ2-1
CASTRGGSTYNEQFF
TGTGCCAGCACCCGAGGGGGTAGCACCTACAATGAGCAGTTCTTC
>TRBD1|.|TRBV5-6|TRBJ2-7
CASSWGTGRGYEQYF
TGTGCCAGCAGCTGGGGGACAGGGAGAGGCTACGAGCAGTACTTC
>.|once|TRBV28|TRBJ1-2
CASSLSFWGGRGDGYTF
TGTGCCAGCAGTTTATCCTTTTGGGGGGGTCGAGGCGATGGCTACACCTTC
>TRBD1|.|TRBV30|TRBJ1-6
CAWGDSPETSPLHF
TGTGCCTGGGGGGACAGCCCGGAGACTTCACCCCTCCACTTT
>TRBD1|.|TRBV19|TRBJ1-2
CASRPTGTGADYGYTF
TGTGCCAGTCGCCCCACCGGGACAGGGGCGGACTATGGCTACACCTTC
>.|few|TRBV4-1|TRBJ2-2
CASSQDGRETTGELFF
TGCGCCAGCAGCCAAGATGGTCGGGAGACCACCGGGGAGCTGTTTTTT
>TRBD1|.|TRBV5-1|TRBJ2-7
CASSLGQGVGEQYF
TGCGCCAGCAGCCTAGGACAGGGAGTGGGCGAGCAGTACTTC
>.|.|TRBV7-9|TRBJ1-1
CASSLEGGEAFF
TGTGCCAGCTCCCTTGAGGGAGGTGAAGCTTTCTTT
>TRBD2|.|TRBV5-1|TRBJ2-7
CASSSPPGLAGITSSYEQYF
TGCGCCAGCAGTTCACCCCCGGGACTAGCGGGGATAACCAGCTCCTACGAGCAGTACTTC
>TRBD1|once|TRBV5-1|TRBJ2-1
CASDGRLGWDRGSDEQFF
TGCGCCAGCGACGGCCGTTTGGGATGGGACAGGGGGAGTGATGAGCAGTTCTTC
>.|.|TRBV2|TRBJ1-4
CASSELGGANEKLFF
TGTGCCAGCAGTGAACTGGGGGGTGCTAATGAAAAACTGTTTTTT
>.|.|TRBV2|TRBJ2-7
CASSESGHEQYF
TGTGCCAGCAGTGAATCAGGGCACGAGCAGTACTTC
>TRBD1|.|TRBV4-1|TRBJ1-5
CASSLGQGASNQPQHF
TGCGCCAGCAGCCTCGGACAGGGGGCTAGCAATCAGCCCCAGCATTTT
>.|.|TRBV5-6|TRBJ1-3
CASSLARGAGNTIYF
TGTGCCAGCAGCTTGGCCAGGGGAGCAGGAAACACCATATATTTT
>TRBD1|.|TRBV19|TRBJ2-1
CATQPGQGNNEQFF
TGTGCCACCCAGCCGGGACAGGGGAACAATGAGCAGTTCTTC
>.|.|TRBV9|TRBJ1-3
CASSPDRDSGNTIYF
TGTGCCAGCAGCCCGGACAGAGACTCTGGAAACACCATATATTTT
>TRBD1|.|TRBV2|TRBJ1-2
CASRETGASNYGYTF
TGTGCCAGCAGAGAGACAGGGGCTTCTAACTATGGCTACACCTTC
>.|once|TRBV5-8|TRBJ1-3
CASSLSGKRENTIYF
TGTGCCAGCAGCTTGTCCGGGAAGAGGGAAAACACCATATATTTT